This T cell receptor beta chain was captured in a study of response to subunit inactivated influenza vaccine. TCRdb itself ran the RT-PCR reads through MiXCR, one entry per CDR3 protein. The sample contains some 640,000 distinct CDR3 sequences, approximately 14% of which appear only once. Trimming shortened V by 2 bases and J by 5 bases, and 10 bases separated the two germline ends. CDR3 size: 13 residues. Germline values: CDR1 SGHKS, CDR2 YYEKEE (reference sequence). This clonotype was counted between two and nine times. V usage is TRBV5-5 and J usage is TRBJ2-5, with D perhaps TRBD2 (6 bases). The sample in question was PBMCs from blood, obtained 14 to 15 days before vaccination. This clonotype was obtained from a man aged 50-59 years who received an inactivated influenza vaccine. In DNA, the CDR3 is TGTGCCAGCAGCTTCGGGAGCGGGGAGACCCAGTACTTC. Residues: CASSFGSGETQYF.